This T cell receptor beta chain was obtained from a study of T-cell memory formation after mild COVID-19 (dated by TCRdb to the early 2020s). About the study as a whole: TCR sequence clusters from the two donors were found to be largely donor specific. Longitudinal TCRalpha and TCRbeta repertoire sequencing tracked T-cell clones expanding and contracting after mild COVID-19 in two donors. Two young, previously healthy adult volunteers made up the cohort, one male and one female.

The trim is 3 bases for V and 5 bases for J, with a gap of 13 bases between the germline ends. According to the germline V gene (reference sequence), CDR1 reads SEHNR and CDR2 reads FQNEAQ. From its cysteine to its phenylalanine, the CDR3 spans 14 amino acids. The entry retains the CDR3 DNA only, 42 bases that are in frame from base 1. Instrument used: Illumina NovaSeq 6000. cDNA libraries for TCRalpha and TCRbeta were prepared by 5'RACE using constant-segment primers, with sample barcodes and unique molecular identifiers added. Trizol reagent was used to extract RNA from every sample. Amplification of the libraries took two PCR steps, and the second step added a second sample barcode plus Illumina TruSeq adapters. The libraries were sequenced on an Illumina NovaSeq using 2 x 150 bp paired-end reads. The authors' pipeline ran thus. Reads were demultiplexed and collapsed into UMI-guided consensus sequences with migec v1.2.7. With mixcr v2.1.11, UMI consensuses were aligned to TRA and TRB V and J templates and assembled into clonotypes. Expanded or contracted clonotypes were those called significant by both edgeR and NoisET, with noise models trained on biological replicates. For edgeR calls, the thresholds were a false discovery rate-adjusted p below 0.01 and a log2 fold-change of 1. As an exploratory analysis of dynamics, PCA with hierarchical clustering was applied to max-normalized trajectories of the 1000 most abundant clonotypes. Separately sequenced CD4+ and CD8+ repertoires were used to assign a CD4 or CD8 phenotype to each responding clone. In TCRdb, the public reads were trimmed at Q25 with fastp and aligned with MiXCR, with productive beta chains retained. A single entry per CDR3 protein holds the most common genes and DNA from its merged rows. What appears here as the V and J calls and clone size reflects TCRdb's work, not the paper's. This sample gives 300,000 to 400,000 distinct CDR3 sequences in total; around 21% of them show up just once. Jointly, the top ten make up roughly an eighth of the sample.

Paper-wide results and their limitations: Some responding clones were found in pre-infection memory, which suggests that pre-existing cross-reactive memory T cells took part in the SARS-CoV-2 response. Clones contracting from day 15 to 85 had balanced CD4/CD8 phenotypes, while a second wave expanding from day 15 to 37 was biased towards CD4+. SARS-CoV-2 specificity of the second-wave clones peaking on day 37 was not confirmed. Contracting CD4+ clones turned up mainly in the CM and EM memory subsets, whereas EMRA was where CD8+ clones were enriched. Only two mild cases were covered in the study, and larger cohorts including severe cases with pre-infection samples were considered necessary.

Ficoll-Paque density gradient centrifugation was used to isolate PBMCs. This clonotype turned up a few times. What this receptor recognizes is not known. No base quality values were provided; no much bigger clone lies one nucleotide off. Sequenced: PBMCs or a T cell subset sorted from them (not recorded which). The sequence links TRBV7-9 to TRBJ2-5, and perhaps TRBD1 as D gene, on 6 matching bases. The receptor was isolated from an adult woman who had mild COVID-19 (a few samples of this study predate the infection). The sample titles of this study are shuffled in the database, so cell type and time point are left out; the donor was told from shared clones. The sequenced DNA is TGTGCCAGCAGCTTTGGCGGTAGGGGGGAGACCCAGTACTTC. Its translation reads: CASSFGGRGETQYF. Here the CDR3 is joined to the reference TRBV7-9 and TRBJ2-5 genes, and the full variable domain is: DTGVSQNPRHKITKRGQNVTFRCDPISEHNRLYWYRQTLGQGPEFLTYFQNEAQLEKSRLLSDRFSAERPKGSFSTLEIQRTEQGDSAMYLCASSFGGRGETQYFGPGTRLLVL.